This T cell receptor beta chain originates from a study of cytomegalovirus exposure and HLA in healthy donors. In the study overall: The approximately 120 validation repertoires and the 666 first-cohort repertoires shared a platform, a later analysis reported.

Overall study findings and caveats: Researchers catalogued under 200 TCR beta chains as cytomegalovirus-associated. First-cohort TCR clusters tended to co-occur in the 120 or so validation repertoires, a later analysis found.

Donors were drawn from the roughly 110-subject validation cohort, separate from the 666-subject first cohort. Trimming cost V 3 bases and J 7 bases, with 10 bases left between them. The CDR3 contains 12 residues. The germline gives CDR1 LNHDA, CDR2 SQIVND (reference sequence). The assay was immunoSEQ multiplex PCR, and TCRdb's table has in-frame clones only and misses some. Among some 190,000 clones listed, 86% were seen once. Worth noting for this clone: Its antigen is unidentified.

This receptor was identified in a man aged 25-45 years in good health and CMV-seropositive. The specimen sequenced was PBMCs. The chain has TRBV19 and TRBJ2-7; D is perhaps TRBD1 or TRBD2 (5 bases each). Written as DNA, the CDR3 is TGTGCCAGTAGTATGAGGGGTGGGGAGCAGTACTTC. As protein: CASSMRGGEQYF.